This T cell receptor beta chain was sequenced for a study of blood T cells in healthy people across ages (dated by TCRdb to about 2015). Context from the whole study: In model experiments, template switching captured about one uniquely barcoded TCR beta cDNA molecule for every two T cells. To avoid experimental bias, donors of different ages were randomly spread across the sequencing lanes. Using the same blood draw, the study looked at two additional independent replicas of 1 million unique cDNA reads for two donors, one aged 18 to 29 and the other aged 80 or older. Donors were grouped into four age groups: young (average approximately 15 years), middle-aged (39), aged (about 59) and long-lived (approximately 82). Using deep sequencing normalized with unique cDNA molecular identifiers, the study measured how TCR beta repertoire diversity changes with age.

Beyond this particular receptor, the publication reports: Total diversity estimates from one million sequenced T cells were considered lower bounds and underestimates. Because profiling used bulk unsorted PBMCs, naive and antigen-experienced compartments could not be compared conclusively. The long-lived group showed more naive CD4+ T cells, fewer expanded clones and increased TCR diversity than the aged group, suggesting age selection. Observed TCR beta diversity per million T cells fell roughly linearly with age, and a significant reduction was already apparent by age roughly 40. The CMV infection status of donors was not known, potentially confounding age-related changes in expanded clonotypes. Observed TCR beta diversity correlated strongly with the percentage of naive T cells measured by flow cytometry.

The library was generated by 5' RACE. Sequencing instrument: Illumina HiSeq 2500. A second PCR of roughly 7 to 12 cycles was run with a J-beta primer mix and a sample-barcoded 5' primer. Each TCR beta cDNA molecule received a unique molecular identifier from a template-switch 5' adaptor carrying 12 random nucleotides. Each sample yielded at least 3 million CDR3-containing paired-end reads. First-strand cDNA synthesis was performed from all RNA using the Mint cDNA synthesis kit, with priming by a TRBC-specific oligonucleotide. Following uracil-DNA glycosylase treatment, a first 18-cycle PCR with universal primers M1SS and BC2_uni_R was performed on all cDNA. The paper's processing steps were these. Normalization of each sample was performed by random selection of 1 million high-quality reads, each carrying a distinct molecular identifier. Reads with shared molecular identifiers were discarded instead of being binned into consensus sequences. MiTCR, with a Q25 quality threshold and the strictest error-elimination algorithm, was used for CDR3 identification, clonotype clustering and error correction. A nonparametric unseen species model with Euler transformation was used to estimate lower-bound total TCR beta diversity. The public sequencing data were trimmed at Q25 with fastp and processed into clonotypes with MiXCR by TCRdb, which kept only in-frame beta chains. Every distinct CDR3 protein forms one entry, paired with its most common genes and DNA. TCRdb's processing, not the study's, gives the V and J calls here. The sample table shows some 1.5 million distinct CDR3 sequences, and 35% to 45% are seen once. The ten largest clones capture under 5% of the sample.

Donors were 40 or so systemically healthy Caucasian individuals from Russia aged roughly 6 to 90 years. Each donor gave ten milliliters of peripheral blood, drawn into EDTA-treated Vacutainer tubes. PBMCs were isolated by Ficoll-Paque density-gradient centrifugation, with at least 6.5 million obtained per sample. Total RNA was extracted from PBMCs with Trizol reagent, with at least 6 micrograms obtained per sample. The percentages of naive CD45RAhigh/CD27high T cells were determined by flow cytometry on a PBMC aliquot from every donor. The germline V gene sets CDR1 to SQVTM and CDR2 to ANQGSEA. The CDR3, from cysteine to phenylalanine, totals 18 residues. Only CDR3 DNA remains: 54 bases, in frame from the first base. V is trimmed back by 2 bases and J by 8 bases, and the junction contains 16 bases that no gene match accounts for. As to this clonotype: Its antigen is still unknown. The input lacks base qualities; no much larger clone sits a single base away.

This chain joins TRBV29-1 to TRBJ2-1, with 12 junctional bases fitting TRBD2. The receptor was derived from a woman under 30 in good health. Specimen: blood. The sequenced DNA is TGCAGCGTTGAATTTTCTAGCGGGAGGGCCGCGGGAAGGGATGAGCAGTTCTTC. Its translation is CSVEFSSGRAAGRDEQFF.